Following are 10 T cell receptor beta chains from one sample sequenced in a study of shared clonotypes between healthy human individuals. Produced via immunoSEQ multiplex PCR; TCRdb's table is partial and in-frame only. The profile shows approximately 2.5 million clones, approximately 93% of them singletons. Sequencing used naive CD4+ T cells from PBMCs. Documented subset: CD45RA+ positively selected. The receptors come from a man between 18 and 29 years old in good health. Some clones in this sample may be carry-over from other donors' samples.

The chain links TRBV28 to TRBJ1-5, with D uncertain. The ends were cut back, 3 bases at V and 2 bases at J, with 14 bases in the middle. Per germline, CDR1 MDHEN and CDR2 SYDVKM. The CDR3 is 16 amino acids. The CDR3 region is CASSFFPDGGNQPQHF. In DNA form, the CDR3 reads TGTGCCAGCAGTTTCTTTCCGGACGGGGGCAATCAGCCCCAGCATTTT.

The V and J genes are TRBV28 and TRBJ2-4, with D possibly being TRBD1 (6 bases). Germline V gene sequence: CDR1 MDHEN, CDR2 SYDVKM. V was trimmed by 4 bases and J by 0 bases, leaving 16 bases between them. This CDR3 contains 17 residues. CDR3 sequence (DNA): TGTGCCAGCAGTTCGGCCACGGGACAACAAGCCAAAAACATTCAGTACTTC. Protein: CASSSATGQQAKNIQYF.

The V and J genes are TRBV5-1 and TRBJ1-2, with D possibly being TRBD1 (6 bases). This CDR3 is 15 amino acids long. Looked up from germline, CDR1 is SGHRS and CDR2 is YFSETQ. Between the trimmed V and J ends, which lost 1 base and 3 bases, there was a span of 13 bases. The CDR3 sequence is CASSLNAGEDYGYTF. The CDR3, as DNA: TGCGCCAGCAGCTTGAATGCAGGGGAGGACTATGGCTACACCTTC.

The chain couples TRBV6-5 to TRBJ2-1, with D uncertain. V gave up 7 bases and J gave up 0 bases, with 10 bases separating them. The CDR3 is 14 residues long. CDR1 is MNHEY, CDR2 SVGAGI, per germline. CDR3 sequence: CASNRISSYNEQFF. The CDR3 coding sequence is TGTGCCAGCAACCGTATCAGCTCCTACAATGAGCAGTTCTTC.

The chain carries TRBV10-3 and TRBJ1-1; D call uncertain. CDR3 length: 16 amino acids. Trimming pared 5 bases from V and 4 bases from J, leaving 20 bases between. CDR1 and CDR2 from the germline V gene are ENHRY and SYGVKD. The CDR3 bases are TGTGCCATCAGTCGGACGATAGGGCTGTCGGGCACTGAAGCTTTCTTT. Amino acids: CAISRTIGLSGTEAFF.

The sample holds one count of this clone. J is TRBJ1-4 and V is TRBV4-1, with TRBD1 identical over 7 bases. Trimming cost V 3 bases and J 6 bases; bases outside gene matches: 7. The V gene's germline CDR1 is MGHRA and CDR2 YSYEKL. This CDR3 spans 15 amino acids. The CDR3 sequence is CASSQVDREHEKLFF. The CDR3 nucleotides are TGCGCCAGCAGCCAGGTCGACAGGGAGCATGAAAAACTGTTTTTT.

The chain has TRBV5-4 and TRBJ2-3, with 7 bases that match TRBD2. The length of the CDR3 is 15 residues. Looked up from germline, CDR1 is SGHNT and CDR2 is YYREEE (reference sequence). V was pared by 4 bases and J by 2 bases, with 7 bases of the junction left unmatched. The CDR3 reads CASSGLADNTDTQYF. The CDR3 DNA reads TGTGCCAGCAGCGGGCTAGCGGACAACACAGATACGCAGTATTTT.

The chain employs TRBV27 and TRBJ1-5; 10 bases are shared with TRBD1. CDR3 size: 15 residues. The V segment lost 5 bases and the J segment 4 bases; nucleotides outside the gene matches: 5. Germline V gene lookup returns CDR1 MNHEY and CDR2 SMNVEV (reference sequence). The CDR3 here is CASSRTGQGNQPQHF. CDR3 in DNA: TGTGCCAGCAGTCGGACGGGACAGGGGAATCAGCCCCAGCATTTT.

The chain uses TRBV28 and TRBJ2-7; perhaps TRBD2 as D (6 bases). The length of the CDR3 is 14 residues. Trimming removed 5 bases at V and 2 bases at J, with 13 bases between. Per the germline V gene, CDR1 is MDHEN and CDR2 is SYDVKM. As DNA, the CDR3 is TGTGCCAGCAGTCCCGGAGGGGAAACCTACGAGCAGTACTTC. This translates into CASSPGGETYEQYF.

This chain links TRBV28 with TRBJ1-3; D unresolved. This CDR3 contains 18 residues. Trimming took off 1 base at V and 0 bases at J, with 16 bases between the two ends. CDR1 MDHEN and CDR2 SYDVKM come from the germline V gene. The CDR3 spells CASSLYLAGSSSGNTIYF. The CDR3 DNA sequence: TGTGCCAGCAGTTTATACCTCGCCGGGTCTAGCTCTGGAAACACCATATATTTT.